These 28 T cell receptor beta chains originate from one sample sequenced in a study of early T cells in non-severe SARS-CoV-2 infection. TCRdb passed the 5' RACE reads through MiXCR, listing each CDR3 protein once. The repertoire holds tens of thousands of distinct CDR3 sequences, with approximately 13% as singletons. Sequenced sample: whole blood. All receptors come from an adult who was a healthcare worker with PCR-confirmed SARS-CoV-2 infection or an uninfected control (not recorded which).

V is TRBV15 and J is TRBJ2-5; D unresolved. The CDR3 runs 13 residues. The germline V gene encodes CDR1 LNHNV and CDR2 YYDKDF (reference sequence). V was cut by 1 base and J by 4 bases, with 7 bases left in between. As DNA, the CDR3 is TGTGCCACCAGCAGAGCACCGGGAGAGACCCAGTACTTC. The encoded protein is CATSRAPGETQYF.

This clonotype has ten or more counts. The rearrangement uses TRBV4-3 and TRBJ1-3; D gene ambiguous. Looked up from germline, CDR1 is LGHNA and CDR2 is YSLEER. The V end was cut by 1 base, the J end by 0 bases, with 7 bases between. This CDR3 is built from 15 residues. The CDR3 loop reads CASSQADYSGNTIYF. The CDR3 DNA reads TGCGCCAGCAGCCAAGCCGACTACTCTGGAAACACCATATATTTT.

The chain recombines TRBV6-5 with TRBJ2-7; D is ambiguous. The CDR3 totals 11 residues. Looked up from germline, CDR1 is MNHEY and CDR2 is SVGAGI. The ends were cut back, 1 base at V and 7 bases at J, with 5 bases in the middle. CDR3 DNA: TGTGCCAGCAGTTACTTCAGGGAGCAGTACTTC. Encoded protein: CASSYFREQYF.

The rearrangement uses TRBV7-2 and TRBJ2-1; 12 nucleotides match TRBD2. The CDR3 sequence is 15 residues long. Germline CDR1 is SGHTA and CDR2 is FQGNSA. Germline trimming cut 5 bases from V and 8 bases from J; bases unmatched to any gene: 7. This CDR3 reads CASSPGTSGWYEQFF. The DNA of the CDR3 is TGTGCCAGCAGCCCCGGGACTAGCGGGTGGTATGAGCAGTTCTTC. The full variable domain, rest sourced from reference TRBV7-2 and TRBJ2-1, is GAGVSQSPSNKVTEKGKDVELRCDPISGHTALYWYRQSLGQGLEFLIYFQGNSAPDKSGLPSDRFSAERTGGSVSTLTIQRTQQEDSAVYLCASSPGTSGWYEQFFGPGTRLTVL.

The rearrangement links TRBV12-3 or TRBV12-4 to TRBJ1-4; weak D call: TRBD1 (5 bases). The CDR3 has 14 residues. V lost 2 bases to trimming and J lost 4 bases, with 8 bases between them. CDR3 coding DNA: TGTGCCAGCAGTTTATCAGGGTTTAATGAAAAACTGTTTTTT. Amino acids: CASSLSGFNEKLFF.

This clonotype has ten or more counts. This rearrangement joins TRBV24-1 to TRBJ2-1; 8 bases match TRBD2. Losses at the gene ends were 5 bases for V and 1 base for J; bases not matched to a gene: 9. Per the germline V gene, CDR1 is KGHDR and CDR2 is SFDVKD. The CDR3 loop spans 17 amino acids. In DNA, the CDR3 is TGTGCCACCAGTGGTGACCGCAGCGGGAGTTCCTACAATGAGCAGTTCTTC. Protein sequence: CATSGDRSGSSYNEQFF.

This clonotype was seen at least ten times. V is TRBV5-1 and J is TRBJ2-7; D unclear. V dropped 2 bases and J dropped 2 bases, with 8 bases sitting between them. Germline CDR1 reads SGHRS; CDR2 reads YFSETQ. The CDR3 sequence is 13 residues long. The CDR3 protein is CASSLSRTYEQYF. CDR3 coding DNA: TGCGCCAGCAGCTTAAGCAGAACCTACGAGCAGTACTTC.

This clonotype was seen repeatedly, ten times or more. The chain employs TRBV29-1 and TRBJ2-7; D not certain. The CDR3 loop spans 11 amino acids. CDR1 and CDR2 from the germline V gene are SQVTM and ANQGSEA. The V end was cut by 6 bases, the J end by 4 bases, with 10 bases between. Written as DNA, the CDR3 is TGCAGCGTGACCTCAGAGTACGAGCAGTACTTC. It encodes CSVTSEYEQYF.

The chain has TRBV20-1 and TRBJ2-1; 7 nucleotides align to TRBD2. The CDR3 extends over 15 amino acids. V shed 2 bases and J 8 bases; nucleotides not matched to a gene: 12. CDR1 is DFQATT and CDR2 is SNEGSKA in the germline V gene (reference sequence). DNA for the CDR3: TGCAGTGCTAGACTGCTAGGCGGGAGTCTCTATGAGCAGTTCTTC. Residues: CSARLLGGSLYEQFF.

CDR3 loop: CASSLSLGRGGTDTQYF. The CDR3 nucleotides are TGCGCCAGCAGCTTGTCCCTAGGCAGGGGGGGCACAGATACGCAGTATTTT. V usage is TRBV5-1 and J usage is TRBJ2-3; tentative D call: TRBD1 (7 bases). Trimming took off 1 base at V and 1 base at J, with 16 bases between the two ends. The CDR3 loop spans 17 amino acids. CDR1 and CDR2 from the germline V gene are SGHRS and YFSETQ.

This clonotype was seen more than once but under ten times. The genes are TRBV19 and TRBJ2-4; D is unresolved. The CDR3 loop spans 11 amino acids. Germline CDR1 is LNHDA and CDR2 is SQIVND (reference sequence). V was shortened by 6 bases and J by 10 bases, with 10 bases between the two germline ends. CDR3 loop: CASREWQIQYF. The CDR3 DNA is TGTGCCAGTAGGGAATGGCAAATTCAGTACTTC.

This clonotype came up many times. This chain uses TRBV7-9 with TRBJ2-1; 8 bases line up with TRBD2. Per germline, CDR1 SEHNR and CDR2 FQNEAQ (reference sequence). J lost 0 bases, V lost 6 bases, and 7 bases had no gene match. CDR3 length: 16 residues. The CDR3 bases are TGTGCCAGCAGACCCAAAAGCGGGAGCTCCTACAATGAGCAGTTCTTC. It codes for CASRPKSGSSYNEQFF.

In this sample, this clonotype turned up a few times. The gene calls are TRBV29-1 and TRBJ1-1; 7 bases agree with TRBD1. The V gene's germline CDR1 is SQVTM and CDR2 ANQGSEA. V shed 3 bases and J 0 bases; nucleotides not matched to a gene: 4. There are 14 residues in the CDR3. The CDR3 nucleotides are TGCAGCGTTGACCCGACAGGGATGAACACTGAAGCTTTCTTT. Its translation is CSVDPTGMNTEAFF.

In its sample, this clonotype was seen a few times. J is TRBJ2-1 and V is TRBV6-2 or TRBV6-3, with 7 bases lining up with TRBD1. V dropped 6 bases and J dropped 7; count of bases not matched to a gene: 9. Germline-derived CDR1 and CDR2 are MNHEY and SVGEGT. The CDR3 covers 14 residues. Here the CDR3 reads CASRLAPGGNEQFF. DNA for the CDR3: TGTGCCAGCAGGCTAGCTCCAGGGGGTAATGAGCAGTTCTTC.

The chain employs TRBV20-1 and TRBJ2-5; TRBD2 matches at 8 bases. The V gene's germline CDR1 is DFQATT and CDR2 SNEGSKA (reference sequence). This CDR3 comprises 13 residues. The V and J ends lost 5 bases and 6 bases, in that order; junction bases with no gene match: 8. This CDR3 is CSALREGRKTQYF. The CDR3 DNA sequence: TGCAGTGCTCTCCGGGAGGGGAGGAAGACCCAGTACTTC.

This clonotype was counted only a few times. V usage is TRBV2 and J usage is TRBJ1-3; no firm D call. CDR1 SNHLY and CDR2 FYNNEI come from the germline V gene. The CDR3 runs 14 residues. V was trimmed by 10 bases and J by 0 bases, leaving 13 bases between them. The CDR3 DNA reads as TGTGCCACCTTCGAGGGCGGCTCTGGAAACACCATATATTTT. Translated, it gives CATFEGGSGNTIYF.

The chain is built from TRBV20-1 and TRBJ2-4, with D unresolved. Trimming took off 5 bases at V and 3 bases at J, with 14 bases between the two ends. The germline CDR1 and CDR2 sequences are DFQATT and SNEGSKA (reference sequence). The CDR3 is 14 residues long. The CDR3: CSAAVLERKNIQYF. CDR3 bases: TGCAGTGCTGCGGTCCTAGAGCGCAAAAACATTCAGTACTTC.

The CDR3 DNA reads TGCAGCGTCTCTAAGACAGGGGGAAGCTCTGGGGCCAACGTCCTGACTTTC. This encodes CSVSKTGGSSGANVLTF. V usage is TRBV29-1 and J usage is TRBJ2-6; the match to TRBD1 covers 9 bases. CDR1 is SQVTM and CDR2 is ANQGSEA in the germline V gene. The CDR3 has 17 residues. J was trimmed by 0 bases and V by 6 bases; bases with no gene match: 9.

The table lists this clonotype with a few counts. This chain connects TRBV7-9 to TRBJ2-7; 7 bases are a match to TRBD1. The CDR3 is made up of 14 amino acids. The V and J ends lost 5 bases and 2 bases, in that order; junction bases with no gene match: 6. Germline-derived CDR1 and CDR2 are SEHNR and FQNEAQ (reference sequence). The DNA for the CDR3 is TGTGCCAGCAGCCACCGGGACAGAACCTACGAGCAGTACTTC. Translation gives CASSHRDRTYEQYF.

The chain employs TRBV28 and TRBJ2-3; D is perhaps TRBD1 (5 bases). Per germline, CDR1 MDHEN and CDR2 SYDVKM. V was pared by 3 bases and J by 4 bases, with 11 bases between. The length of the CDR3 is 14 residues. DNA of the CDR3: TGTGCCAGCAGTTTTTCAGGGTTCGCAGATACGCAGTATTTT. As protein: CASSFSGFADTQYF.

This chain joins TRBV7-6 and TRBJ2-5, with D possibly TRBD2 on 6 matching bases. Germline lookup yields CDR1 SGHVS and CDR2 FNYEAQ. The CDR3 is made up of 16 amino acids. The V end was cut by 2 bases, the J end by 5 bases, with 18 bases between. The CDR3 DNA reads as TGTGCCAGCAGCTTAAATAGCGGAGGACCTGGGGAGACCCAGTACTTC. Translating gives CASSLNSGGPGETQYF.

The rearrangement joins TRBV28 to TRBJ1-1; TRBD1 matches 11 bases. V shed 6 bases and J 0 bases; nucleotides not matched to a gene: 9. CDR1 is MDHEN, CDR2 SYDVKM, per germline. CDR3 length: 17 residues. The CDR3 coding sequence is TGTGCCAGCAGGATCCCGGGGACAGGGGGAATGAACACTGAAGCTTTCTTT. Its translation is CASRIPGTGGMNTEAFF.

This clonotype was counted many times. The chain employs TRBV2 and TRBJ2-3; 10 bases are a match to TRBD2. The V gene end was trimmed by 8 bases and the J gene end by 1 base; junction bases not matched to a gene: 6. CDR1 and CDR2 (germline): SNHLY, FYNNEI. CDR3 size: 15 residues. As DNA, the CDR3 is TGTGCCAGCTCAATAGCGGGAGGTGGCACAGATACGCAGTATTTT. Amino acid sequence: CASSIAGGGTDTQYF.

This clonotype was counted between two and nine times. This chain's CDR3 is CSVEDPDSGNTIYF. For the CDR3, the DNA is TGCAGCGTTGAAGATCCGGACTCTGGAAACACCATATATTTT. J is TRBJ1-3 and V is TRBV29-1, with D uncertain. Germline lookup yields CDR1 SQVTM and CDR2 ANQGSEA. V was shortened by 0 bases and J by 0 bases, with 6 bases between the two germline ends. The CDR3 sequence is 14 residues long.

The rearrangement joins TRBV12-3 or TRBV12-4 to TRBJ1-1, with D possibly being TRBD1 (5 bases). The CDR3 length is 13 residues. V lost 3 bases to trimming and J lost 9 bases, with 14 bases between them. In DNA form, the CDR3 reads TGTGCCAGCAGTTTGGAAGTTGGGACGAAAGCTTTCTTT. It is translated as CASSLEVGTKAFF.

This clonotype was observed a handful of times. The CDR3 DNA is TGTGCCAGCAGCTTATCTCCGGCTATGAACACTGAAGCTTTCTTT. This translates into CASSLSPAMNTEAFF. The chain couples TRBV7-3 to TRBJ1-1; D is uncertain. The CDR3 covers 15 residues. The germline gives CDR1 SGHTA, CDR2 FQGTGA. The V end lost 2 bases, the J end lost 0 bases, and 10 bases lay between the germline ends.

This clonotype was observed a few times. The chain recombines TRBV7-2 with TRBJ1-6; D is uncertain. The CDR3 is made up of 14 amino acids. The germline CDR1 and CDR2 sequences are SGHTA and FQGNSA. V dropped 6 bases and J dropped 2 bases, with 8 bases sitting between them. CDR3 bases: TGTGCCAGCAGGATCCTAGCCTATAATTCACCCCTCCACTTT. It specifies CASRILAYNSPLHF.

In this sample, this clonotype turned up many times. V gene TRBV20-1 combines with J gene TRBJ2-3; 7 bases align to TRBD2. The germline CDR1 and CDR2 sequences are DFQATT and SNEGSKA (reference sequence). V was clipped by 5 bases and J by 3 bases; unmatched bases: 5. CDR3 length equals 13 residues. For the CDR3, the DNA is TGCAGTGCTTCTGACGGGAGGACAGATACGCAGTATTTT. Protein product: CSASDGRTDTQYF.